This TCR beta chain was sequenced during a study of T cells in Graves' hyperthyroidism and ophthalmopathy. On this clonotype itself: Its antigen is not identified.

Germline lookup yields CDR1 LNHDA and CDR2 SQIVND (reference sequence). The length of the CDR3 is 15 residues. Trimming stripped 1 base from V and 5 bases from J, with 12 bases between. Study-level points and caveats: Ophthalmopathy and stable hyperthyroidism were separated by a 13 V-J model. Also found in blood were most expanded thyroid clonotypes above 0.001.

Amplification targeted TCR beta CDR3 regions from RNA transcripts. Primed by the HTBI set, a first-round RT-PCR was run on the TCR CDR3. TCRdb redid the calling of the multiplex PCR reads with MiXCR, one entry per CDR3 protein. The data hold about 480,000 distinct CDR3 sequences, with roughly an eighth observed a single time. The study excluded patients with uncontrolled infection, other autoimmune disease, pregnancy or lactation. V is TRBV19 and J is TRBJ1-5; D gene ambiguous. The sequenced sample was blood. This receptor was obtained from a woman aged 18-30 years with Graves' hyperthyroidism. CDR3: CASSIGVVTDQPQHF. CDR3 sequence (DNA): TGTGCCAGTAGTATAGGAGTAGTGACCGATCAGCCCCAGCATTTT.